The 20 T cell receptor beta chains given below trace back to one sample, sequenced in a study of regulatory T cells in long-lasting Graves disease. Investigators prepared the TCR beta libraries by applying iRepertoire HTBI primers and Arm-PCR of CDR3 regions. MiXCR, applied by TCRdb to the multiplex PCR reads, yields one record per CDR3 protein. The data contain about 450,000 distinct CDR3 sequences, 16% of them seen just once; the ten biggest clones take up roughly 10%. Time point indicated: newly diagnosed GD, antithyroid drugs for less than 3 months. Making the TCR library involved RNA that had been extracted from PBMCs. The same specimen was also included in a second study, on T cells in Graves' hyperthyroidism and ophthalmopathy.

Specimen: peripheral blood mononuclear cells (PBMCs), collected at new diagnosis, from a patient treated with antithyroid drugs. These receptors came from a woman younger than 45 with Graves disease.

There are many counts of this clonotype. The chain combines TRBV7-3 with TRBJ2-1, with 7 bases matching TRBD2. The CDR3 is 15 residues long. Losses at the gene ends were 5 bases for V and 4 bases for J; bases not matched to a gene: 8. Looked up from germline, CDR1 is SGHTA and CDR2 is FQGTGA. Written as DNA, the CDR3 is TGTGCCAGCAGCCTCGACCGAGCGGGATACAATGAGCAGTTCTTC. This translates into CASSLDRAGYNEQFF.

This clonotype was detected ten times or more. The V gene is TRBV20-1, the J gene TRBJ2-3; TRBD2 aligns across 10 bases. With 5 bases clipped from V and 3 bases from J, the junction kept 8 bases outside the gene matches. CDR1 is DFQATT, CDR2 SNEGSKA, per germline (reference sequence). The CDR3 runs to 15 residues. CDR3 region: CSAQGPSGSTDTQYF. Written as DNA, the CDR3 is TGCAGTGCTCAGGGGCCTAGCGGGAGTACAGATACGCAGTATTTT.

This clonotype showed up just a few times. This could be a read error, since a much larger clone is one nucleotide away. The V and J genes are TRBV9 and TRBJ2-7; TRBD2 agrees at 9 bases. This CDR3 contains 16 residues. Germline CDR1 reads SGDLS; CDR2 reads YYNGEE. The CDR3 loop reads CASSVVATSGPYERYF. CDR3 coding DNA: TGTGCCAGCAGCGTAGTAGCGACTAGCGGACCCTACGAGCGGTACTTC.

Remarks on this clonotype: One base separates it from a far larger clone, so it is likely a read error. This rearrangement joins TRBV6-5 to TRBJ1-2; TRBD1 aligns across 8 bases. CDR1 and CDR2 (germline): MNHEY, SVGAGI. The CDR3 length is 17 residues. The chain's CDR3 is CASSSAGTGELEYGYAF. CDR3 DNA sequence: TGTGCCAGCAGTTCGGCCGGGACAGGTGAACTGGAGTATGGCTACGCCTTC.

This clonotype was detected a few times. Written as DNA, the CDR3 is TGCAGTGGGCTGTTGAACACTGAAGCTTTCTTT. Its protein is CSGLLNTEAFF. The chain employs TRBV20-1 and TRBJ1-1, with D hard to call. V was shortened by 7 bases and J by 0 bases, with 6 bases between the two germline ends. CDR3 length equals 11 residues. Per the germline V gene, CDR1 is DFQATT and CDR2 is SNEGSKA (reference sequence).

Notes on this clonotype: A much larger clone lies one base from this, so it may be a read error. The V gene is TRBV11-2, the J gene TRBJ2-7, with D possibly being TRBD2 (6 bases). In germline, CDR1 is SGHAT, CDR2 FQNNGV. CDR3 length: 14 residues. CDR3: CTSSSTDGGYEQYF. CDR3 DNA: TGTACCAGCAGCTCGACGGACGGGGGATACGAGCAGTACTTC.

This clonotype was detected ten times or more. V gene TRBV2 combines with J gene TRBJ1-1; D not resolved. Germline V gene lookup returns CDR1 SNHLY and CDR2 FYNNEI. V shed 7 bases and J shed 1 base, with 10 bases lying between them. This CDR3 is built from 13 residues. DNA for the CDR3: TGTGCCAGCACTAACGACCCGAACACTGAAGCTTTCTTT. Translation gives CASTNDPNTEAFF.

Ten or more counts support this clonotype. V is TRBV13 and J is TRBJ2-2, with D perhaps TRBD2 (5 bases). Trimming took 2 bases from V and 7 from J, leaving 11 bases between them. The CDR3 runs 14 residues. The germline V gene has CDR1 PRHDT and CDR2 FYEKMQ (reference sequence). CDR3 region: CASSLLLVGGELFF. The CDR3 bases are TGTGCCAGCAGCTTACTACTAGTTGGCGGGGAGCTGTTTTTT.

This clonotype has just a few counts. V and J are TRBV15 and TRBJ1-4; D remains unclear. CDR1 and CDR2 from the germline V gene are LNHNV and YYDKDF (reference sequence). The CDR3 runs to 13 residues. Trimming left V 1 base short and J 9 bases short, with 9 bases between. This chain's CDR3 is CATSRVRNKKLFF. CDR3 DNA sequence: TGTGCCACCAGCAGAGTGAGAAATAAAAAACTGTTTTTT. Together with reference TRBV15 and TRBJ1-4, the CDR3 gives the full variable domain: DAMVIQNPRYQVTQFGKPVTLSCSQTLNHNVMYWYQQKSSQAPKLLFHYYDKDFNNEADTPDNFQSRRPNTSFCFLDIRSPGLGDTAMYLCATSRVRNKKLFFGSGTQLSVL.

The table lists this clonotype with a few counts. The genes are TRBV10-2 and TRBJ2-7, with TRBD2 matching 8 bases. Germline CDR1 and CDR2: WSHSY and SAAADI. V was clipped by 10 bases and J by 4 bases; unmatched bases: 15. CDR3 size: 15 residues. The CDR3 loop reads CATSRGLAGTYEQYF. In DNA, the CDR3 is TGCGCCACATCTAGGGGGTTAGCGGGAACGTACGAGCAGTACTTC.

This clonotype occurred many times. The rearrangement joins TRBV3-1 to TRBJ2-2, with D possibly being TRBD2 (6 bases). The germline V and J ends were trimmed by 1 base and 5 bases, with 11 bases remaining between them. CDR1 and CDR2 (germline): LGHDT, YNNKEL (reference sequence). The CDR3 contains 15 residues. CDR3 coding DNA: TGTGCCAGCAGCCAAGTCGCTAGCGTGACCGGGGAGCTGTTTTTT. It translates to CASSQVASVTGELFF.

This clonotype was observed at least ten times. This chain uses TRBV28 with TRBJ2-7; TRBD2 matches 9 bases. The CDR3 is made up of 16 amino acids. J gave up 4 bases and V 4 bases, and 11 bases lay outside the gene matches. Per the germline V gene, CDR1 is MDHEN and CDR2 is SYDVKM. DNA for the CDR3: TGTGCCAGCAGTTCCATAGTAGCGGGAGACGGTTACGAGCAGTACTTC. The encoded protein is CASSSIVAGDGYEQYF.

Many counts were recorded for this clonotype. A read error is possible here, since a much larger clone lies one base away. This chain uses TRBV11-2 with TRBJ2-7; D gene ambiguous. This CDR3 contains 12 residues. CDR1 and CDR2 (germline): SGHAT, FQNNGV. The CDR3 sequence: CAGSLHRYEQYF. Here the CDR3 DNA reads TGTGCCGGCAGCTTACATCGCTACGAGCAGTACTTC.

This clonotype was counted many times. V and J are TRBV9 and TRBJ2-1, with 8 positions matching TRBD1. Germline lookup yields CDR1 SGDLS and CDR2 YYNGEE. The V gene end was trimmed by 4 bases and the J gene end by 10 bases; junction bases not matched to a gene: 16. This CDR3 is built from 16 residues. The CDR3 sequence: CASSIARDRYSGEQFF. DNA for the CDR3: TGTGCCAGCAGCATTGCCCGGGACAGGTACAGTGGGGAGCAGTTCTTC.

This clonotype was seen many times. This chain links TRBV28 with TRBJ1-1; 10 positions match TRBD1. The ends lost 2 bases at V and 5 bases at J; junction bases unmatched: 5. The germline V gene has CDR1 MDHEN and CDR2 SYDVKM. The CDR3 totals 15 residues. The chain's CDR3 is CASSLIRTGGTEAFF. CDR3 in DNA: TGTGCCAGCAGTTTAATCCGGACAGGGGGGACTGAAGCTTTCTTT.

The table lists this clonotype with many counts. Its ends do not fully match the called genes, so a read error is possible. The chain has TRBV6-6 and TRBJ2-5; the D gene could be TRBD1 or TRBD2 (5 bases each). This CDR3 has 14 amino acids. From germline, CDR1 is MNHNY and CDR2 SVGAGI (reference sequence). In DNA, the CDR3 is TGTGCCAGCAGTTACTCGATATTTATGGGGGTCTTGGGCTTC. Protein sequence: CASSYSIFMGVLGF.

Ten or more counts support this clonotype. The CDR3 region is CASSFLEKETYGYTF. Here the CDR3 DNA reads TGTGCCAGCAGCTTCCTGGAGAAAGAAACCTATGGCTACACCTTC. The rearrangement joins TRBV7-9 to TRBJ1-2, with no clear D. V was cut by 3 bases and J by 4 bases, with 15 bases left in between. From germline, CDR1 is SEHNR and CDR2 FQNEAQ (reference sequence). The CDR3 length is 15 residues.

The chain joins TRBV20-1 to TRBJ1-5, with D perhaps TRBD1 (6 bases). V was cut by 3 bases and J by 0 bases, with 21 bases left in between. The CDR3 is made up of 18 amino acids. The V gene's germline CDR1 is DFQATT and CDR2 SNEGSKA (reference sequence). CDR3 sequence (DNA): TGCAGTGCTAGCGCTTTTGGCAGGGGCTTCATTAGCAATCAGCCCCAGCATTTT. Its protein is CSASAFGRGFISNQPQHF.

In this sample, this clonotype turned up many times. This chain uses TRBV12-3 or TRBV12-4 with TRBJ2-7, with 10 bases lining up with TRBD2. The CDR3 runs 16 residues. The J segment lost 5 bases and the V segment lost 6 bases, leaving 13 bases of the junction unmatched. The CDR3 DNA is TGTGCCAGCAGCCCCGCGTCCCGGACTAGCGGAGACGAGCAGTACTTC. Protein sequence: CASSPASRTSGDEQYF.

V is TRBV6-9 and J is TRBJ1-2; maybe TRBD1 (5 bases). CDR1 and CDR2 (germline): MNHGY, SVAAGI. Trimming removed 3 bases from V and 6 bases from J, with 11 bases in between. The CDR3 totals 13 residues. The CDR3 DNA is TGTGCCAGCAGTTACCGTCAGGGAGATGGCTACACCTTC. This translates into CASSYRQGDGYTF.